These T cell receptor beta chains were read from a single sample in a study of patients and donors after allogeneic stem cell transplantation. TCRdb fed the RT-PCR reads into MiXCR, producing one record per CDR3 protein. The profile shows about a million distinct CDR3 sequences, about 20% of them singletons. Sequencing used blood, either unsorted or a sorted T cell fraction (not recorded which). The receptors here all came from a human donor who was either an allogeneic HSCT recipient or a stem cell or donor lymphocyte infusion donor (not recorded which). It is not recorded whose cells these are; they may come from a transplant donor. Each CDR3 is given with its conserved first and last residue. Each record gives: D gene, J gene, clone size, V gene, CDR3 DNA, CDR3 protein. D genes are given only for firm matches. Not every row has a clone size; where given, it reads once, few, many or a size class.

>NA|TRBJ2-1|many|TRBV12-3/TRBV12-4
TGTGCCAGCAGTTTAGCAGCCTCCTACAATGAGCAGTTCTTC
CASSLAASYNEQFF
>NA|TRBJ2-1|few|TRBV10-3
TGTGCCAACCAAGCACTCCCCAACAATGAGCAGTTCTTC
CANQALPNNEQFF
>NA|TRBJ2-1|NA|TRBV5-1
TGCGCCAGCAGCTTGGACTTACGTTCCAATGAGCAGTTCTTC
CASSLDLRSNEQFF
>NA|TRBJ2-7|few|TRBV20-1
TGCAGTGCCCTAACGCAGAGGGAGCAGTACTTC
CSALTQREQYF
>TRBD2|TRBJ2-2|NA|TRBV6-5
TGTGCCAGCAGTTACCAGCGGGGGGGGATCGGGGAGCTGTTTTTT
CASSYQRGGIGELFF
>NA|TRBJ2-1|few|TRBV25-1
TGTGCCAGCAGTGCTACGGGACGTCAGTTCTTC
CASSATGRQFF
>TRBD1|TRBJ1-6|NA|TRBV30
TGTGCCTGGAGCACCGGGACAGGTTATTCACCCCTCCACTTT
CAWSTGTGYSPLHF
>TRBD2|TRBJ2-1|few|TRBV24-1
TGTGCCACCAGACGAGCGGGGGGGCCCAATGAGCAGTTCTTC
CATRRAGGPNEQFF
>NA|TRBJ1-4|NA|TRBV27
TGTGCCAGCAGTTTTGAGGGCCGGGGCCTTAATGAAAAACTGTTTTTT
CASSFEGRGLNEKLFF
>NA|TRBJ2-2|NA|TRBV12-3/TRBV12-4
TGTACCAGCAGTCCTCTTGCCGGGAAGGCCGGGGAGCTGTTTTTT
CTSSPLAGKAGELFF
>NA|TRBJ1-6|NA|TRBV4-2
TGTGCCAGCAGCCCAACGGGACCCAGCCAGAGCTCCTATAATTCACCCCTCCACTTT
CASSPTGPSQSSYNSPLHF
>NA|TRBJ2-5|many|TRBV28
TGTGCCAGCAGTTTAGGGTACGGCCAGTACTTC
CASSLGYGQYF
>NA|TRBJ2-7|NA|TRBV12-3/TRBV12-4
TGTGCCAGCAGTTTCGTACGGCACGAGCAGTACTTC
CASSFVRHEQYF
>TRBD1|TRBJ2-1|NA|TRBV6-2/TRBV6-3
TGTGCCAGCACCCTACAGACAGGGGGGTACAATGAGCAGTTCTTC
CASTLQTGGYNEQFF
>NA|TRBJ2-7|NA|TRBV27
TGTGCCAGCAGTATATCACCCGGGACGGGAACCTACGAGCAGTACTTC
CASSISPGTGTYEQYF
>TRBD1|TRBJ1-3|NA|TRBV10-3
TGTGCCATCAGTGAGTTCACAGGGGGCTTCGTACGGACTGGAAACACCATATATTTT
CAISEFTGGFVRTGNTIYF
>NA|TRBJ2-1|many|TRBV29-1
TGCAGCGTTGAAGGTTGGGGGGAGAATGAGCAGTTCTTC
CSVEGWGENEQFF
>NA|TRBJ2-5|few|TRBV20-1
TGCAGTGCTAGAGATGGCAGGGCCTCAAGAGAGACCCAGTACTTC
CSARDGRASRETQYF
>TRBD1|TRBJ1-1|NA|TRBV20-1
TGCAGTGCTAGGGACCGGGACAGGGGGATGAACACTGAAGCTTTCTTT
CSARDRDRGMNTEAFF
>TRBD2|TRBJ2-7|NA|TRBV12-3/TRBV12-4
TGTGCCAGCAGTTTTACTAGCGGAAAAAACGAGCAGTACTTC
CASSFTSGKNEQYF
>NA|TRBJ1-6|NA|TRBV2
TGTGCCAGCTCTGACGCCTTGGCGGCCCTCCACTTT
CASSDALAALHF
>NA|TRBJ1-3|NA|TRBV7-9
TGTGCCAGCAGCTTATCGGCAGCAGGCTCTGGAAACACCATATATTTT
CASSLSAAGSGNTIYF
>NA|TRBJ2-7|NA|TRBV27
TGTGCCAGCAGTTTATCGGCGCGGGGCGAGTACTACGAGCAGTACTTC
CASSLSARGEYYEQYF
>TRBD1|TRBJ1-1|few|TRBV2
TGTGCCAGCAGGCCGACAGGGGCGAACACTGAAGCTTTCTTT
CASRPTGANTEAFF
>NA|TRBJ2-5|few|TRBV12-3/TRBV12-4
NA
CASSFLERETQYF
>NA|TRBJ1-5|few|TRBV12-3/TRBV12-4
TGTGCCAGCAGGGGGGGGACGGGTCACAATCAGCCCCAGCATTTT
CASRGGTGHNQPQHF
>NA|TRBJ2-5|many|TRBV12-3/TRBV12-4
TGTGCCAGCAGTTTGAGGTCGAATCAAGAGACCCAGTACTTC
CASSLRSNQETQYF
>NA|TRBJ2-5|NA|TRBV25-1
TGTGCCAGCAGTGAATTCGGGACGGTCCAAGAGACCCAGTACTTC
CASSEFGTVQETQYF
>NA|TRBJ2-7|NA|TRBV6-5
TGTGCCAGCAGTTACGGTGCAGGGTTGGACGTTCGCTACGAGCAGTACTTC
CASSYGAGLDVRYEQYF
>NA|TRBJ2-5|few|TRBV9
TGTGCCAGCAGCGTCGGCCCGGGGGAGACCCAGTACTTC
CASSVGPGETQYF
>NA|TRBJ2-5|few|TRBV19
TGTGCCAGTAGTTTTATTGGGGGGCTAGAGACCCAGTACTTC
CASSFIGGLETQYF
>NA|TRBJ2-1|few|TRBV20-1
TGCAGTGCTAGAGATGGGGGCAGGGTTGATGAGCAGTTCTTC
CSARDGGRVDEQFF
>NA|TRBJ1-1|few|TRBV9
TGTGCCAGCAGCGACGTACGAGGAGGGACAGCTTTCTTT
CASSDVRGGTAFF
>NA|TRBJ1-2|few|TRBV20-1
TGCAGTGCTAGAGCCCTTCTAACAGGGAACCACTATGGCTACACCTTC
CSARALLTGNHYGYTF
>NA|TRBJ1-3|few|TRBV4-3
TGCGCCAGCAGCCAAGTGTGGGCCTCTGGAAACACCATATATTTT
CASSQVWASGNTIYF
>TRBD2|TRBJ2-7|NA|TRBV4-2
TGTGCCAGCAGCCAAGAATTAGGACTAGCCGCATACGAGCAGTACTTC
CASSQELGLAAYEQYF
>NA|TRBJ2-7|NA|TRBV29-1
TGCAGCGTCCCCTCCCGCGAGCAGTACTTC
CSVPSREQYF
>NA|TRBJ2-2|NA|TRBV27
TGTGCCAGCAGTACGGGACCAGGGGTAACCGGGGAGCTGTTTTTT
CASSTGPGVTGELFF
>TRBD2|TRBJ2-7|NA|TRBV29-1
TGCAGCGTTGTGGGGGCTAGCGGGTTGTACGAGCAGTACTTC
CSVVGASGLYEQYF
>NA|TRBJ1-1|few|TRBV7-2
TGTGCCAGCAGCCCAGGGGATGCGGGCACTGAAGCTTTCTTT
CASSPGDAGTEAFF
>NA|TRBJ2-7|few|TRBV20-1
TGCAGTGCTGCTCAGGGGCGCGGCGAGCAGTACTTC
CSAAQGRGEQYF